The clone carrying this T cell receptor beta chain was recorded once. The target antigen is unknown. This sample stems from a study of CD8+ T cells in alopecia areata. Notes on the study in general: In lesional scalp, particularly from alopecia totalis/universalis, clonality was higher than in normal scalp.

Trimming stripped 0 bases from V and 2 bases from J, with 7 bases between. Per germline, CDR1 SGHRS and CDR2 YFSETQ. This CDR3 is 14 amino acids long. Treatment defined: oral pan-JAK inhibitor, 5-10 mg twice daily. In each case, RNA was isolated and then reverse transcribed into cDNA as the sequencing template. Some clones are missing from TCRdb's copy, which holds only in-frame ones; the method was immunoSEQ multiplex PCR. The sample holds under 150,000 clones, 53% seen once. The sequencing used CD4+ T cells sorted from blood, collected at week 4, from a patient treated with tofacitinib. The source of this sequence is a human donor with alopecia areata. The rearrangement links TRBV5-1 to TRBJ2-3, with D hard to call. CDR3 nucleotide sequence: TGCGCCAGCAGCTTGGGGGCAGTCACAGATACGCAGTATTTT. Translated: CASSLGAVTDTQYF.